A single sample gave rise to the 31 T cell receptor beta chains below, sequenced in a study of T cells in Graves' hyperthyroidism and ophthalmopathy. RNA transcripts gave rise to amplified TCR beta CDR3 regions. The TCR CDR3 was amplified in a first-round RT-PCR using the HTBI primer set. MiXCR, applied by TCRdb to the multiplex PCR reads, yields one record per CDR3 protein. The sample consists of over 500,000 distinct CDR3 sequences, about 15% of them appearing once. Sequences were obtained from blood. The receptor source for this set is a young woman with Graves' ophthalmopathy.

This clonotype was observed a few times. The rearrangement uses TRBV14 and TRBJ2-7; maybe TRBD1 (6 bases). The CDR3 has 15 amino acids. The V end lost 6 bases, the J end lost 3 bases, and 18 bases lay between the germline ends. From germline, CDR1 is SGHDN and CDR2 FVKESK. The CDR3 protein is CASRRKGTLNYEQYF. The DNA for the CDR3 is TGTGCCAGCAGGCGCAAGGGGACACTAAACTACGAGCAGTACTTC.

At least ten counts were recorded for this clonotype. The rearrangement joins TRBV20-1 to TRBJ2-3; a possible D gene is TRBD2 (5 bases). Germline V gene lookup returns CDR1 DFQATT and CDR2 SNEGSKA (reference sequence). The ends were cut back, 5 bases at V and 7 bases at J, with 13 bases in the middle. The CDR3 length is 12 residues. CDR3 in DNA: TGCAGTGCTTTCGGGCCGGGGAATACGCAGTATTTT. Its protein product is CSAFGPGNTQYF.

There are many counts of this clonotype. The gene calls are TRBV20-1 and TRBJ2-7; D ambiguous. CDR1 and CDR2 from the germline V gene are DFQATT and SNEGSKA (reference sequence). The CDR3 covers 11 residues. V was pared by 6 bases and J by 3 bases, with 9 bases between. The CDR3, as DNA: TGCAGTGCGAAATCCGACTACGAGCAGTACTTC. It translates to CSAKSDYEQYF.

The chain joins TRBV7-6 to TRBJ2-7; 7 nucleotides align to TRBD2. CDR1 and CDR2 (germline): SGHVS, FNYEAQ. The CDR3 is 15 amino acids. With V trimmed by 5 bases and J by 2 bases, 9 bases remained unmatched. In DNA, the CDR3 is TGTGCCAGCAGCCAGACGGGAGGCCCCACCTACGAGCAGTACTTC. It yields the protein CASSQTGGPTYEQYF.

J is TRBJ1-4 and V is TRBV28; D unclear. Per the germline V gene, CDR1 is MDHEN and CDR2 is SYDVKM. V lost 3 bases to trimming and J lost 0 bases, with 5 bases between them. The CDR3 totals 14 residues. CDR3 amino acids: CASSFGPTNEKLFF. CDR3 DNA: TGTGCCAGCAGTTTTGGTCCAACTAATGAAAAACTGTTTTTT.

The sample holds many counts of this clonotype. The chain has TRBV7-9 and TRBJ1-1; D is possibly TRBD1 (6 bases). The CDR3 loop spans 15 amino acids. Trimming stripped 5 bases from V and 6 bases from J, with 19 bases between. Germline V lookup: CDR1 SEHNR, CDR2 FQNEAQ (reference sequence). CDR3 nucleotides: TGTGCCAGCAGCCGATTACAGGGCAATCCCCCTGAAGCTTTCTTT. Amino acid sequence: CASSRLQGNPPEAFF.

This clonotype was seen a single time. The chain has TRBV9 and TRBJ2-1; TRBD2 agrees at 12 bases. Unmatched junction bases numbered 5, after V lost 3 bases and J lost 4 bases. The CDR3 loop spans 16 amino acids. CDR1 is SGDLS, CDR2 YYNGEE, per germline. CDR3 DNA sequence: TGTGCCAGCAGCGCCCTAGCGGGAGGGTTGTACAATGAGCAGTTCTTC. This encodes CASSALAGGLYNEQFF.

Here the CDR3 DNA reads TGTGCCAGCAGCTTAATGGTTAATGAGCAGTTCTTC. Its protein is CASSLMVNEQFF. The chain joins TRBV7-2 to TRBJ2-1; no definite D call. Germline values: CDR1 SGHTA, CDR2 FQGNSA. V was clipped by 2 bases and J by 7 bases, with 6 bases between them. The CDR3 extends over 12 amino acids. Full variable domain (outside the CDR3, taken from reference TRBV7-2 and TRBJ2-1): GAGVSQSPSNKVTEKGKDVELRCDPISGHTALYWYRQSLGQGLEFLIYFQGNSAPDKSGLPSDRFSAERTGGSVSTLTIQRTQQEDSAVYLCASSLMVNEQFFGPGTRLTVL.

Ten or more counts support this clonotype. V gene TRBV27 combines with J gene TRBJ2-7; 7 nucleotides line up with TRBD2. CDR1 is MNHEY, CDR2 SMNVEV, per germline (reference sequence). There are 16 residues in the CDR3. V gave up 3 bases and J gave up 0 bases; unmatched junction bases: 8. CDR3 nucleotides: TGTGCCAGCAGTTTTTTGCGGGAGTCCAACTCCTACGAGCAGTACTTC. Residues: CASSFLRESNSYEQYF.

The chain is built from TRBV20-1 and TRBJ2-4; a possible D gene is TRBD2 (6 bases). Trimming cost V 0 bases and J 1 base, with 16 bases left between them. Germline CDR1 and CDR2: DFQATT and SNEGSKA (reference sequence). CDR3 size: 17 residues. CDR3 DNA sequence: TGCAGTGCTAGAGATGGCCAGCGGGTTATGGCCAAAAACATTCAGTACTTC. Its protein is CSARDGQRVMAKNIQYF.

V is TRBV5-6 and J is TRBJ1-4; 7 bases are shared with TRBD1. Trimming cost V 3 bases and J 7 bases; bases outside gene matches: 3. The CDR3 totals 13 residues. Germline V CDR1 and CDR2: SGHDT, YYEEEE. Here the CDR3 DNA reads TGTGCCAGCAGCTCTGGGACAGTTGAAAAACTGTTTTTT. This translates into CASSSGTVEKLFF.

This rearrangement joins TRBV7-3 to TRBJ2-1; perhaps TRBD2 as D (5 bases). Germline V gene sequence: CDR1 SGHTA, CDR2 FQGTGA. The CDR3 is made up of 15 amino acids. V was shortened by 2 bases and J by 4 bases, with 12 bases between the two germline ends. CDR3 sequence: CASSLDREPYNEQFF. CDR3 bases: TGTGCCAGCAGCTTAGACCGGGAACCATACAATGAGCAGTTCTTC.

This clonotype showed up many times. V usage is TRBV20-1 and J usage is TRBJ2-7; the match to TRBD2 covers 7 bases. The V gene end was trimmed by 4 bases and the J gene end by 1 base; junction bases not matched to a gene: 4. The CDR3 contains 13 residues. Germline V CDR1 and CDR2: DFQATT, SNEGSKA (reference sequence). CDR3 DNA: TGCAGTGCTAAGGGCGGGGGATCCTACGAGCAGTACTTC. It translates to CSAKGGGSYEQYF.

The V call is TRBV24-1, the J call TRBJ1-1, with D unresolved. The CDR3 has 9 residues. V dropped 8 bases and J dropped 11 bases, with 8 bases sitting between them. Germline V gives CDR1 KGHDR, CDR2 SFDVKD. This CDR3 reads CATIPGAFF. Here the CDR3 DNA reads TGTGCCACCATCCCTGGGGCTTTCTTT.

This chain links TRBV29-1 with TRBJ2-2; a weak D match, TRBD2 (5 bases). V gave up 6 bases and J gave up 10 bases, with 12 bases separating them. CDR1 is SQVTM and CDR2 is ANQGSEA in the germline V gene. The CDR3 contains 11 residues. CDR3 nucleotides: TGCAGCGTCACGAGGGTCGAGGAGCTGTTTTTT. Protein: CSVTRVEELFF.

The genes are TRBV19 and TRBJ1-1, with TRBD1 matching 7 bases. V lost 7 bases and J lost 5; bases outside the gene matches: 7. CDR3 size: 13 residues. The germline CDR1 and CDR2 sequences are LNHDA and SQIVND (reference sequence). The DNA of the CDR3 is TGTGCCAGTAAGCAGGGGGTAGGGACTGAAGCTTTCTTT. Its translation: CASKQGVGTEAFF.

This clonotype was seen only a few times. The V and J genes are TRBV28 and TRBJ1-1; D call uncertain. Trimming removed 5 bases from V and 0 bases from J, with 10 bases in between. Germline CDR1 is MDHEN and CDR2 is SYDVKM. The CDR3 runs to 14 residues. The chain's CDR3 is CASSASALNTEAFF. The CDR3 DNA is TGTGCCAGCAGTGCCTCGGCCCTGAACACTGAAGCTTTCTTT.

The rearrangement links TRBV6-4 to TRBJ2-7; D may be TRBD1 (6 bases). V was pared by 10 bases and J by 6 bases, with 16 bases between. Germline V lookup: CDR1 MRHNA, CDR2 SNTAGT. The CDR3 is 12 amino acids. The CDR3 nucleotides are TGTGCCATCAGGGGCCGAAGACGCGAGCAGTACTTC. Protein: CAIRGRRREQYF.

This clonotype came up many times. This chain joins TRBV12-3 or TRBV12-4 and TRBJ1-5; TRBD1 matches 7 bases. V dropped 7 bases and J dropped 2; count of bases not matched to a gene: 5. The CDR3 length is 14 residues. The CDR3 is CASTPGGGNQPQHF. DNA of the CDR3: TGTGCCAGCACTCCAGGGGGAGGCAATCAGCCCCAGCATTTT.

This clonotype was detected ten times or more. V is TRBV7-8 and J is TRBJ2-1; D uncertain. Looked up from germline, CDR1 is SGHVS and CDR2 is FQNEAQ. The CDR3 has 13 residues. With 5 bases removed from V and 12 bases from J, the gap between germline ends came to 17 bases. This CDR3 reads CASSGGPWDMQFF. The CDR3 region has the DNA TGTGCCAGCAGCGGTGGTCCGTGGGATATGCAGTTCTTC.

This clonotype was detected ten times or more. The chain carries TRBV2 and TRBJ1-4; unclear D gene. Germline values: CDR1 SNHLY, CDR2 FYNNEI. Trimming removed 4 bases from V and 8 bases from J, with 14 bases in between. The CDR3 runs to 14 residues. The DNA of the CDR3 is TGTGCCAGCAGTGTAGCGGAACTGACCGAAAAACTGTTTTTT. It specifies CASSVAELTEKLFF.

This clonotype was detected ten times or more. This chain uses TRBV6-2 or TRBV6-3 with TRBJ2-1, with 13 bases fitting TRBD2. V shed 7 bases and J 5 bases; nucleotides not matched to a gene: 5. CDR1 is MNHEY, CDR2 SVGEGT, per germline. This CDR3 comprises 15 residues. CDR3 region: CASIQGLAGNNEQFF. The DNA of the CDR3 is TGTGCCAGCATCCAGGGACTAGCGGGGAACAATGAGCAGTTCTTC.

This clonotype was detected only a few times. The rearrangement uses TRBV6-1 and TRBJ2-1, with TRBD1 matching over 7 bases. Losses at the gene ends were 6 bases for V and 2 bases for J; bases not matched to a gene: 10. The germline CDR1 and CDR2 sequences are MNHNS and SASEGT. The CDR3 spans 16 residues. The CDR3 DNA reads as TGTGCCAGCAGCCGCAACGACAGGGACCCCTACAATGAGCAGTTCTTC. Translation gives CASSRNDRDPYNEQFF.

This clonotype was detected only a few times. In DNA, the CDR3 is TGCGCCAGCAGCTTCGCGCGGACCCCAAACACCGGGGAGCTGTTTTTT. Translated: CASSFARTPNTGELFF. The gene calls are TRBV5-1 and TRBJ2-2; no firm D call. Deletions cut 2 bases from V and 2 bases from J, with 13 bases between. Germline-derived CDR1 and CDR2 are SGHRS and YFSETQ. The CDR3 spans 16 residues.

This clonotype was counted many times. CDR3 nucleotides: TGTGCCAGCAGCGCCACTAGCGGGAGAGTTTATACGCAGTATTTT. Protein: CASSATSGRVYTQYF. This sequence joins TRBV5-5 and TRBJ2-3; the match to TRBD2 covers 11 bases. J lost 7 bases, V lost 4 bases, and 8 bases had no gene match. From germline, CDR1 is SGHKS and CDR2 YYEKEE (reference sequence). The CDR3 runs to 15 residues.

On this clonotype: A much bigger clone sits one base away, suggesting this may be a read error. The rearrangement uses TRBV7-9 and TRBJ2-7, with D possibly TRBD2 on 6 matching bases. Germline loops: CDR1 SEHNR, CDR2 FQNEAQ (reference sequence). The CDR3 is made up of 16 amino acids. V lost 4 bases and J lost 0, with 16 bases in between. CDR3 region: CASSSGGSLHSYEQYF. CDR3 nucleotide sequence: TGTGCCAGCAGCTCAGGAGGGAGCCTACACTCCTACGAGCAGTACTTC. Variable domain in full (rest from reference TRBV7-9 and TRBJ2-7): DTGVSQNPRHKITKRGQNVTFRCDPISEHNRLYWYRQTLGQGPEFLTYFQNEAQLEKSRLLSDRFSAERPKGSFSTLEIQRTEQGDSAMYLCASSSGGSLHSYEQYFGPGTRLTVT.

This clonotype came up many times. CDR3 residues: CASSPMAGALPEAFF. The CDR3, as DNA: TGTGCCAGCAGCCCGATGGCGGGGGCGCTACCTGAAGCTTTCTTT. This chain links TRBV14 with TRBJ1-1; a possible D gene is TRBD1 (6 bases). The ends were cut back, 4 bases at V and 6 bases at J, with 18 bases in the middle. The germline CDR1 and CDR2 sequences are SGHDN and FVKESK. This CDR3 spans 15 amino acids.

This clonotype was found a few times. V usage is TRBV6-2 or TRBV6-3 and J usage is TRBJ1-1; 10 bases are shared with TRBD1. The V and J ends lost 5 bases and 7 bases, in that order; junction bases with no gene match: 7. Germline values: CDR1 MNHEY, CDR2 SVGEGT. The CDR3 contains 14 residues. Written as DNA, the CDR3 is TGTGCCAGCAGTCTGACAGGGGGCTATGGTGAAGCTTTCTTT. Encoded protein: CASSLTGGYGEAFF.

A word on this clonotype: A much larger clone lies a single base off, so this may be a read error. The V gene is TRBV7-2, the J gene TRBJ2-7; 8 positions match TRBD2. The CDR3 length is 16 residues. CDR1 and CDR2 from the germline V gene are SGHTA and FQGNSA. The chain's CDR3 is CASSRPGRVTPYEQCF. The CDR3 nucleotides are TGTGCCAGCAGCCGCCCCGGGAGGGTTACCCCTTACGAGCAGTGCTTC.

In this sample, this clonotype turned up a few times. The rearrangement links TRBV15 to TRBJ2-5, with D possibly TRBD2 on 6 matching bases. The CDR3 loop spans 15 amino acids. Germline V gene sequence: CDR1 LNHNV, CDR2 YYDKDF (reference sequence). V dropped 0 bases and J dropped 2 bases, with 10 bases sitting between them. CDR3 sequence (DNA): TGTGCCACCAGCAGAGATCGGGGGAGTCAAGAGACCCAGTACTTC. Residues: CATSRDRGSQETQYF.

The J gene is TRBJ2-3, the V gene TRBV20-1; a possible D gene is TRBD1 (5 bases). V gave up 5 bases and J gave up 4 bases, with 10 bases separating them. The CDR3 has 12 amino acids. Per the germline V gene, CDR1 is DFQATT and CDR2 is SNEGSKA (reference sequence). The chain's CDR3 is CSAAKGSDTQYF. The CDR3 DNA reads TGCAGTGCTGCCAAGGGGTCAGATACGCAGTATTTT.